The rows below give T cell receptor beta chains drawn from one sample of a study of blood T cell repertoires in COVID-19. Here immunoSEQ multiplex PCR was the method, and the copy in TCRdb shows in-frame clones only, minus some. The top ten clones hold roughly 20% of a sample with approximately 70,000 clones, about four fifths of them seen once. Sample: peripheral blood. The source of these receptors is a man between 70 and 80 years old who had recovered from COVID-19. CDR3s include the opening cysteine and the closing phenylalanine or tryptophan. A D gene is named only where the DNA matches it firmly. The size of a clone is reported for some rows only, either as once, few or many, or as a class for expanded clones.

v_gene	d_gene	j_gene	abundance	CDR3aa	CDR3nt
TRBV27	-	TRBJ1-5	-	CASSLVGQPQHF	TGTGCCAGCAGTTTAGTGGGCCAGCCCCAGCATTTT
TRBV4-1	-	TRBJ1-4	-	CASSRGTNNEKLFF	TGCGCCAGCAGCCGCGGGACTAATAATGAAAAACTGTTTTTT
TRBV7-8	TRBD1	TRBJ2-7	-	CASSSRDSPSYEQYF	TGTGCCAGCAGCTCCCGGGACAGCCCTTCCTACGAGCAGTACTTC
TRBV5-6	TRBD1	TRBJ2-5	-	CASSYRTGGGETQYF	TGTGCCAGCAGCTATCGGACAGGGGGAGGCGAGACCCAGTACTTC
TRBV19	TRBD2	TRBJ2-2	-	CASSHYPPLLTSGNTGELFF	TGTGCCAGTAGCCATTACCCACCACTCTTGACTAGCGGGAACACCGGGGAGCTGTTTTTT
TRBV6-5	TRBD1	TRBJ2-2	once	CASKTGETGELFF	TGTGCCAGCAAGACAGGGGAGACCGGGGAGCTGTTTTTT
TRBV27	-	TRBJ2-1	-	CASSLSRVLGEQFF	TGTGCCAGCAGTTTATCCAGGGTTTTGGGTGAGCAGTTCTTC
TRBV18	TRBD2	TRBJ2-7	many	CASSDGRAAYEQYF	TGTGCCAGCTCGGACGGGAGGGCCGCCTACGAGCAGTACTTC
TRBV30	TRBD1	TRBJ2-7	-	CAWRTTLRGSAYEQYF	TGTGCCTGGAGAACCACGCTCAGGGGGAGCGCCTACGAGCAGTACTTC
TRBV20-1	-	TRBJ1-5	few	CSASIYREGFSNQPQHF	TGCAGTGCTAGTATATACAGGGAGGGATTTAGCAATCAGCCCCAGCATTTT
TRBV6-5	TRBD1	TRBJ1-1	-	CASSPTGGEAFF	TGTGCCAGCAGTCCCACAGGGGGTGAAGCTTTCTTT
TRBV27	-	TRBJ2-7	-	CASSSAGVVSFPYEQYF	TGTGCCAGCAGTTCCGCCGGGGTCGTAAGTTTTCCCTACGAGCAGTACTTC
TRBV6-6	TRBD2	TRBJ2-7	-	CASSGLAYEQYF	TGTGCCAGCAGCGGACTAGCTTACGAGCAGTACTTC
TRBV11-3	TRBD2	TRBJ2-7	few	CASSPTSGASYEQYF	TGTGCCAGCAGCCCGACTAGCGGGGCTTCCTACGAGCAGTACTTC
TRBV7-2	-	TRBJ1-3	-	CASSLSQGRSSGNTIYF	TGTGCCAGCAGCTTATCGCAGGGGAGAAGCTCTGGAAACACCATATATTTT
TRBV5-1	TRBD1	TRBJ2-1	-	CASSQRQGAQMSSYNEQFF	TGCGCCAGCAGCCAGCGACAGGGGGCTCAGATGAGCTCCTACAATGAGCAGTTCTTC
TRBV11-2	-	TRBJ2-2	-	CASRRPGLVNTGELFF	TGTGCCAGCAGACGCCCGGGACTGGTGAACACCGGGGAGCTGTTTTTT